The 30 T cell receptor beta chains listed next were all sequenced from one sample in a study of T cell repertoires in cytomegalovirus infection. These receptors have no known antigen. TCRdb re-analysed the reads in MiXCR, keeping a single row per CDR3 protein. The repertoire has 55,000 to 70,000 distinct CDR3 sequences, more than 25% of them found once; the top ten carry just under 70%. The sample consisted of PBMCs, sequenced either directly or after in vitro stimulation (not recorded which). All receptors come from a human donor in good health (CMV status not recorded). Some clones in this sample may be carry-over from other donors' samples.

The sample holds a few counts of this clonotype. As DNA, the CDR3 is TGTGCCAGCAGTTTAAGGTCAGGGACAGATACGCAGTATTTT. This encodes CASSLRSGTDTQYF. The chain recombines TRBV12-3 or TRBV12-4 with TRBJ2-3, with D possibly TRBD1 on 5 matching bases. The CDR3 runs 14 residues. Between the trimmed V and J ends, which lost 2 bases and 3 bases, there was a span of 9 bases.

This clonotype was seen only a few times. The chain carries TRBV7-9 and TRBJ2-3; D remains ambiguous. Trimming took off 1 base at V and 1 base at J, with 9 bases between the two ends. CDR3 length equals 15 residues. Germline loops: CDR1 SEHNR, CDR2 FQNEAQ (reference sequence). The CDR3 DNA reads TGTGCCAGCAGCTTAGTACAGAGCGGCACAGATACGCAGTATTTT. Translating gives CASSLVQSGTDTQYF.

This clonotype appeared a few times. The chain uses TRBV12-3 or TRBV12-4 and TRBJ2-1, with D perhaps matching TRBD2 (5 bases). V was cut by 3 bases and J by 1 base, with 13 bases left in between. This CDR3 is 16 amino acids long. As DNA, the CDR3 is TGTGCCAGCAGTTTGTTCCGGGGAAGATCCTACAATGAGCAGTTCTTC. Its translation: CASSLFRGRSYNEQFF.

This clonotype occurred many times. CDR3 DNA sequence: TGTGCCAGCAGCCTCGAGGTGGGGATCAATCAGCCCCAGCATTTT. This codes for CASSLEVGINQPQHF. The chain employs TRBV7-2 and TRBJ1-5, with no clear D. Deletions cut 5 bases from V and 3 bases from J, with 14 bases between. Looked up from germline, CDR1 is SGHTA and CDR2 is FQGNSA. The length of the CDR3 is 15 residues.

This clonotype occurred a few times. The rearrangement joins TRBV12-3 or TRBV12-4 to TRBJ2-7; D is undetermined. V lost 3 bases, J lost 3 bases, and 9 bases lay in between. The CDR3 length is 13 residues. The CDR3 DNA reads TGTGCCAGCAGTTTCCCCCCTCGCTACGAGCAGTACTTC. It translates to CASSFPPRYEQYF.

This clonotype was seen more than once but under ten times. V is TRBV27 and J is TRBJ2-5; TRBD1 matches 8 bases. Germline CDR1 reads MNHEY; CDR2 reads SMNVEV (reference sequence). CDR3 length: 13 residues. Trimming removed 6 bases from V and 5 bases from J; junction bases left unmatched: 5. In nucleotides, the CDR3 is TGTGCCAGCAGAGACAGGGGACAGGAGACCCAGTACTTC. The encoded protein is CASRDRGQETQYF.

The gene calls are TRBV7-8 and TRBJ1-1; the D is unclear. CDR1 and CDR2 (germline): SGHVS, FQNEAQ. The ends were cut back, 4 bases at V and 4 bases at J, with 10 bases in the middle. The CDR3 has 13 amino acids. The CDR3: CASSSPRPTEAFF. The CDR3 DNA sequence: TGTGCCAGCAGCTCCCCACGCCCCACTGAAGCTTTCTTT. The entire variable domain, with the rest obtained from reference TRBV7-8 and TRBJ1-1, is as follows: GAGVSQSPRYKVAKRGQDVALRCDPISGHVSLFWYQQALGQGPEFLTYFQNEAQLDKSGLPSDRFFAERPEGSVSTLKIQRTQQEDSAVYLCASSSPRPTEAFFGQGTRLTVV.

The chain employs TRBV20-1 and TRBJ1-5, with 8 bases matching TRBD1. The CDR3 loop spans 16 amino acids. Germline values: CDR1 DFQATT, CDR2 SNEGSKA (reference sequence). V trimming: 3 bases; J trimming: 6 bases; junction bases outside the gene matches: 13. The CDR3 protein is CSARDREWASGQPQHF. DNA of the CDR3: TGCAGTGCTAGGGACAGGGAGTGGGCAAGCGGTCAGCCCCAGCATTTT.

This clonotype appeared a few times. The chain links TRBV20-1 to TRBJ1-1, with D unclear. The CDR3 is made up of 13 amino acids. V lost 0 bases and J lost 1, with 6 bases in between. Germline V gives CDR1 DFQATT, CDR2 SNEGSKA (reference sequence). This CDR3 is CSAREGANTEAFF. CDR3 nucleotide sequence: TGCAGTGCTAGAGAGGGCGCGAACACTGAAGCTTTCTTT.

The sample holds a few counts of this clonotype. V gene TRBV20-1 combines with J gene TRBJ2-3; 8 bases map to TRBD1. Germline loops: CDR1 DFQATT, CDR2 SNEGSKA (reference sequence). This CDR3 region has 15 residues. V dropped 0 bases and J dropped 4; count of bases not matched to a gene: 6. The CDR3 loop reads CSARDLTGEADTQYF. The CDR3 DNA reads TGCAGTGCTAGAGATCTGACAGGGGAGGCAGATACGCAGTATTTT.

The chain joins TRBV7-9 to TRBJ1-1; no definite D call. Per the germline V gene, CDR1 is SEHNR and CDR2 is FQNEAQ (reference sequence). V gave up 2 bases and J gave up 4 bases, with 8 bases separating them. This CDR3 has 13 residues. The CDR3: CASSLIGPTEAFF. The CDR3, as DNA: TGTGCCAGCAGCTTAATCGGGCCCACTGAAGCTTTCTTT.

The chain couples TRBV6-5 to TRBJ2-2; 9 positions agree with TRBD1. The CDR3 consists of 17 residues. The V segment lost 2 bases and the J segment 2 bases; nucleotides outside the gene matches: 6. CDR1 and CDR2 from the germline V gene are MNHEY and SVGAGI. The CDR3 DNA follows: TGTGCCAGCAGTTACCTAGGGACAGGGAAAAACACCGGGGAGCTGTTTTTT. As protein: CASSYLGTGKNTGELFF.

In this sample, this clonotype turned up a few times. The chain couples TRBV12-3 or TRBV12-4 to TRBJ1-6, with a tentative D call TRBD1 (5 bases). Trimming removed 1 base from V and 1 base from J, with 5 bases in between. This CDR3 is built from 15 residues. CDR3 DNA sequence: TGTGCCAGCAGTTTAGGGGGGTCCTATAATTCACCCCTCCACTTT. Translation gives CASSLGGSYNSPLHF.

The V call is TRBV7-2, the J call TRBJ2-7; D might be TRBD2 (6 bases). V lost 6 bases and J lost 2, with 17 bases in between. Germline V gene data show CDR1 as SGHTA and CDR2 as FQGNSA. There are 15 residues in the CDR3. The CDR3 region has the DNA TGTGCCAGCAGACCCGCCCTCGGCGGGACCTACGAGCAGTACTTC. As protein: CASRPALGGTYEQYF.

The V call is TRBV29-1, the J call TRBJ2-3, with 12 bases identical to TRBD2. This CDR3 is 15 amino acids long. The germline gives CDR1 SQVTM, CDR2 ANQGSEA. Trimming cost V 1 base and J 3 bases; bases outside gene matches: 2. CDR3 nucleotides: TGCAGCGTTGAAGGGACTAGCGGGGATACAGATACGCAGTATTTT. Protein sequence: CSVEGTSGDTDTQYF.

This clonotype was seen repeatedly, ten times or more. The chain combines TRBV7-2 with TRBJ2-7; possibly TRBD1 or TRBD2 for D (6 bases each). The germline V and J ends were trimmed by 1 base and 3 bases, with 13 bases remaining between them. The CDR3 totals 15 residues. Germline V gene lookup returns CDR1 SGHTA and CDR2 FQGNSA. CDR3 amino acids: CASSLVFKGGYEQYF. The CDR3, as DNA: TGTGCCAGCAGCTTAGTTTTTAAGGGGGGCTACGAGCAGTACTTC.

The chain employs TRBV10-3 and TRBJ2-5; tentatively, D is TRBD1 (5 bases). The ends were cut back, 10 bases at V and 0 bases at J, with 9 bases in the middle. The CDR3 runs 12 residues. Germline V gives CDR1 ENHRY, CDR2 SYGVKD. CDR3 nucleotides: TGTGCCACCTCGACAGACCAAGAGACCCAGTACTTC. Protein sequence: CATSTDQETQYF.

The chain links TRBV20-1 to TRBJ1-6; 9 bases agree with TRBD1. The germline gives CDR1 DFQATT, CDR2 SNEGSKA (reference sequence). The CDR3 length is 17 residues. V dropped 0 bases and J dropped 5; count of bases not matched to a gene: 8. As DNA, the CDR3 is TGCAGTGCTAGAGACCTCCGAGACAGGGGGAATAATTCACCCCTCCACTTT. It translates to CSARDLRDRGNNSPLHF.

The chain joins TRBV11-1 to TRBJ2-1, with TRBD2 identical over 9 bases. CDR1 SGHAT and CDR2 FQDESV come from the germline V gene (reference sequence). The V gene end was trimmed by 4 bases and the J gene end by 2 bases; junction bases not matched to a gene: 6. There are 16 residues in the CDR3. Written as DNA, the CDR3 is TGTGCCAGCAGCTGGATAGCGGGGGTAGCCTACAATGAGCAGTTCTTC. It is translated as CASSWIAGVAYNEQFF.

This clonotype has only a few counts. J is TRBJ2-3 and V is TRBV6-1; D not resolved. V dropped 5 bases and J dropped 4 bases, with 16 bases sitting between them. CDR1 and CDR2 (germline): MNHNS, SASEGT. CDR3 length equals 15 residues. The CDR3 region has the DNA TGTGCCAGCAGTTCGGTTCTCTCCGGGTCAGATACGCAGTATTTT. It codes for CASSSVLSGSDTQYF.

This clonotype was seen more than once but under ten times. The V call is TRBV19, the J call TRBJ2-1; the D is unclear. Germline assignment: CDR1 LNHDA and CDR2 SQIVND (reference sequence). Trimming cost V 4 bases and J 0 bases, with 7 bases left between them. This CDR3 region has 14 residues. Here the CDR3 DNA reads TGTGCCAGTAGTACCTCGGACTCCTACAATGAGCAGTTCTTC. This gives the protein CASSTSDSYNEQFF.

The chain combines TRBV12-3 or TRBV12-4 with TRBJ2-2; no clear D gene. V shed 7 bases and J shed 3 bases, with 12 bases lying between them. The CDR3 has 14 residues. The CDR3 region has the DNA TGTGCCAGCATCGAATTTGTCGACACCGGGGAGCTGTTTTTT. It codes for CASIEFVDTGELFF.

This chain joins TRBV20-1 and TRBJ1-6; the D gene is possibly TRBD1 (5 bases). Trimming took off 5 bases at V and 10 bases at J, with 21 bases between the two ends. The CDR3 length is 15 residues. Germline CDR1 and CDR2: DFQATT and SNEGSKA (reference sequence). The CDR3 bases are TGCAGTGCTCCCCCCGCCCAGGGCTTGGAATCACCCCTCCACTTT. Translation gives CSAPPAQGLESPLHF.

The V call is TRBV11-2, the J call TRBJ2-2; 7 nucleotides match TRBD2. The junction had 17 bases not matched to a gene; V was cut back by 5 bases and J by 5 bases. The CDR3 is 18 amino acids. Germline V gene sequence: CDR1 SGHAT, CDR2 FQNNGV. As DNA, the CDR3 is TGTGCCAGCAGCCCACCCAGGTGGGGCGGGAGATGGACCGGGGAGCTGTTTTTT. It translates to CASSPPRWGGRWTGELFF. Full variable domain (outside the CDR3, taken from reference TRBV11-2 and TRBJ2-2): EAGVAQSPRYKIIEKRQSVAFWCNPISGHATLYWYQQILGQGPKLLIQFQNNGVVDDSQLPKDRFSAERLKGVDSTLKIQPAKLEDSAVYLCASSPPRWGGRWTGELFFGEGSRLTVL.

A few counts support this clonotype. CDR3 nucleotides: TGTGCCAGCAGTGGGAGACGCCTAAATCAGCCCCAGCATTTT. Protein: CASSGRRLNQPQHF. The chain links TRBV6-1 to TRBJ1-5; D remains ambiguous. The V end was cut by 4 bases, the J end by 4 bases, with 11 bases between. This CDR3 region has 14 residues. Germline assignment: CDR1 MNHNS and CDR2 SASEGT.

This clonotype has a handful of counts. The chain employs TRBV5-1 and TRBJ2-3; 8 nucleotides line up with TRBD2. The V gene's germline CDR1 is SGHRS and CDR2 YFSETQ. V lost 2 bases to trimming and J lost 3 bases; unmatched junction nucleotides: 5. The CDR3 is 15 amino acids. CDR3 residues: CASSLYSGMTDTQYF. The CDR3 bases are TGCGCCAGCAGCTTATATAGCGGGATGACAGATACGCAGTATTTT.

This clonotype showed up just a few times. CDR3 loop: CASSRPGSGRLNEQFF. The CDR3 DNA follows: TGTGCCAGCAGCCGTCCCGGAAGCGGGCGACTCAATGAGCAGTTCTTC. V and J are TRBV7-6 and TRBJ2-1, with D perhaps TRBD2 (6 bases). V lost 5 bases, J lost 6 bases, and 20 bases lay in between. This CDR3 has 16 amino acids. The V gene's germline CDR1 is SGHVS and CDR2 FNYEAQ.

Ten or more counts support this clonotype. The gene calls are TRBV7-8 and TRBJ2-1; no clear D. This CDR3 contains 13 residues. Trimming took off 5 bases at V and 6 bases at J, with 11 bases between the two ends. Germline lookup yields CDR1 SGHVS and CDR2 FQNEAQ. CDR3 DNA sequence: TGTGCCAGCAGCCAATCCGAATCCAATGAGCAGTTCTTC. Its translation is CASSQSESNEQFF.

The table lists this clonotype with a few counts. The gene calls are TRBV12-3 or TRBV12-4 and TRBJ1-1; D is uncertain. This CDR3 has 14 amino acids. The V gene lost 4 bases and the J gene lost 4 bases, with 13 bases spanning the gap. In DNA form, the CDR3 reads TGTGCCAGCAGTTCGTCAGGACTCGCCACTGAAGCTTTCTTT. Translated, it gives CASSSSGLATEAFF.

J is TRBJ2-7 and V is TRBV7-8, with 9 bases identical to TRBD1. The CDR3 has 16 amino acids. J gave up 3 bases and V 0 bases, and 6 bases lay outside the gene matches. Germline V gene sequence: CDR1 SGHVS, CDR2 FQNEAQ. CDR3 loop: CASSLASGQGVYEQYF. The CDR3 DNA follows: TGTGCCAGCAGCTTAGCCTCGGGACAGGGAGTCTACGAGCAGTACTTC.